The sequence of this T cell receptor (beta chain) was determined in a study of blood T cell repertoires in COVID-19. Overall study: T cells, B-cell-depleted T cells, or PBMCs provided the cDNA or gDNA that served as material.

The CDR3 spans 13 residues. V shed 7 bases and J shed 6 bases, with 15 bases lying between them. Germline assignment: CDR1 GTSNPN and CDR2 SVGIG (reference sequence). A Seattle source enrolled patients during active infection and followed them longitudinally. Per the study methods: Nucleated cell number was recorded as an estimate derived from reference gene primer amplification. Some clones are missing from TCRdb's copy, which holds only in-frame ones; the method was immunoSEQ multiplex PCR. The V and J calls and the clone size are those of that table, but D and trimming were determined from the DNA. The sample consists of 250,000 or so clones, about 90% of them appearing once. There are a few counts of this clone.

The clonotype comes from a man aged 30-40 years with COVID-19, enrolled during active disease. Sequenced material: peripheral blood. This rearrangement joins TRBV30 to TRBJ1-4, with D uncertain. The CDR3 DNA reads TGTGCCTCCGTCTGGGTGGAGGATGAAAAACTGTTTTTT. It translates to CASVWVEDEKLFF.